These 16 T cell receptor beta chains share one sample of origin, sequenced in a study of preoperative IRX-2 immunotherapy in early breast cancer. Using immunoSEQ multiplex PCR, the repertoire was profiled, and TCRdb retains in-frame clones only, with some absent. The sample includes 34,000 or so clones, around 96% of them seen just once. Treatment described: preoperative locoregional IRX-2 cytokine immunotherapy. The specimen was taken from a patient treated with IRX-2 immunotherapy. The origin of the receptors is a human donor with breast cancer.

This chain uses TRBV5-4 with TRBJ1-2; no definite D call. Trimming shortened V by 2 bases and J by 2 bases, and 7 bases separated the two germline ends. The CDR3 sequence is 13 residues long. Germline V gives CDR1 SGHNT, CDR2 YYREEE (reference sequence). The CDR3 loop reads CASSLSRNYGYTF. The CDR3, as DNA: TGTGCCAGCAGCTTATCCAGAAACTATGGCTACACCTTC. Variable domain in full (rest from reference TRBV5-4 and TRBJ1-2): ETGVTQSPTHLIKTRGQQVTLRCSSQSGHNTVSWYQQALGQGPQFIFQYYREEENGRGNFPPRFSGLQFPNYSSELNVNALELDDSALYLCASSLSRNYGYTFGSGTRLTVV.

V gene TRBV19 combines with J gene TRBJ2-7; TRBD2 agrees at 8 bases. V shed 10 bases, J shed 2 bases, and the junction held 7 bases outside the gene matches. The CDR3 contains 13 residues. From germline, CDR1 is LNHDA and CDR2 SQIVND (reference sequence). The DNA of the CDR3 is TGTGCCACCTCCGAGCGGGGGACCTACGAGCAGTACTTC. This sequence encodes CATSERGTYEQYF.

The J gene is TRBJ2-1, the V gene TRBV19, with D hard to call. V was cut by 4 bases and J by 5 bases, with 6 bases left in between. Germline CDR1 and CDR2: LNHDA and SQIVND (reference sequence). CDR3 size: 12 residues. CDR3 region: CASSRTHNEQFF. The CDR3 DNA reads as TGTGCCAGTAGTAGGACCCACAATGAGCAGTTCTTC.

V is TRBV29-1 and J is TRBJ2-3, with D tentatively TRBD1 or TRBD2 (6 bases each). Deletions cut 7 bases from V and 0 bases from J, with 17 bases between. In germline, CDR1 is SQVTM, CDR2 ANQGSEA. The CDR3 is made up of 15 amino acids. Written as DNA, the CDR3 is TGCAGCGGTGGGGGGCTAGCGAGGAGCACAGATACGCAGTATTTT. It specifies CSGGGLARSTDTQYF.

The rearrangement links TRBV28 to TRBJ1-6; unclear D gene. From germline, CDR1 is MDHEN and CDR2 SYDVKM. The V gene lost 3 bases and the J gene lost 3 bases, with 12 bases spanning the gap. The length of the CDR3 is 16 residues. CDR3 residues: CASSLDRVRYNSPLHF. As DNA, the CDR3 is TGTGCCAGCAGTTTGGACCGGGTCCGCTATAATTCACCCCTCCACTTT.

The chain couples TRBV9 to TRBJ2-7; 8 positions agree with TRBD1. The germline V gene has CDR1 SGDLS and CDR2 YYNGEE. This CDR3 has 15 residues. After removal of 4 bases from V and 2 bases from J, the junction contained 8 bases not matched to a gene. The CDR3 DNA reads TGTGCCAGCAGCCCACGGACAGGGACGACCTACGAGCAGTACTTC. Residues: CASSPRTGTTYEQYF.

The chain joins TRBV7-9 to TRBJ2-1; 8 nucleotides match TRBD2. The germline V gene has CDR1 SEHNR and CDR2 FQNEAQ (reference sequence). After removal of 3 bases from V and 4 bases from J, the junction contained 5 bases not matched to a gene. This CDR3 spans 15 amino acids. CDR3 sequence: CASSFGRGEYNEQFF. CDR3 bases: TGTGCCAGCAGCTTTGGGCGGGGGGAATACAATGAGCAGTTCTTC.

The V gene is TRBV5-1, the J gene TRBJ2-4; possibly TRBD2 for D (5 bases). This CDR3 has 15 amino acids. Germline V gene lookup returns CDR1 SGHRS and CDR2 YFSETQ. Trimming removed 1 base from V and 0 bases from J, with 8 bases in between. The CDR3 spells CASSLHGIAKNIQYF. CDR3 nucleotide sequence: TGCGCCAGCAGCTTGCACGGGATAGCCAAAAACATTCAGTACTTC.

This clone was seen once. The chain has TRBV2 and TRBJ2-1, with D perhaps matching TRBD2 (5 bases). This CDR3 region has 18 residues. V was shortened by 2 bases and J by 9 bases, with 26 bases between the two germline ends. Germline values: CDR1 SNHLY, CDR2 FYNNEI. As DNA, the CDR3 is TGTGCCAGCAGTGAAAGACCTATTTCGCCGCTAGCTTTTGGTGAGCAGTTCTTC. The encoded protein is CASSERPISPLAFGEQFF.

The chain employs TRBV4-2 and TRBJ2-5, with D unclear. The J call may be in error: the DNA end matches TRBJ2-7 better. From germline, CDR1 is LGHNA and CDR2 YNFKEQ. The CDR3 has 13 residues. The CDR3 nucleotides read TGTGCCAGCAGCCAAGATCCGCGGTACGAGCAGTACTTC. This gives the protein CASSQDPRYEQYF.

The V gene is TRBV27, the J gene TRBJ2-2; the match to TRBD2 covers 13 bases. CDR3 length: 19 amino acids. With V trimmed by 3 bases and J by 6 bases, 13 bases remained unmatched. From germline, CDR1 is MNHEY and CDR2 SMNVEV (reference sequence). The CDR3 DNA reads TGTGCCAGCAGTTTCGGACTAGCGGGAGTCCACCGGGAGGCCGGGGAGCTGTTTTTT. Translating gives CASSFGLAGVHREAGELFF.

The chain is built from TRBV25-1 and TRBJ1-3; weak D call: TRBD1 (6 bases). Germline V CDR1 and CDR2: MGHDK, SYGVNS. CDR3 length: 14 amino acids. Between the trimmed V and J ends, which lost 4 bases and 5 bases, there was a span of 12 bases. Written as DNA, the CDR3 is TGTGCCAGCAGTGGCGCGACAGGACGAAACACCATATATTTT. Amino acid sequence: CASSGATGRNTIYF.

The V gene is TRBV30, the J gene TRBJ1-2; 8 positions match TRBD1. Germline V gene lookup returns CDR1 GTSNPN and CDR2 SVGIG (reference sequence). The CDR3 length is 12 residues. V dropped 3 bases and J dropped 8; count of bases not matched to a gene: 5. CDR3: CAWSRDRLGYTF. The CDR3 DNA sequence: TGTGCCTGGAGCCGGGACAGGTTAGGCTACACCTTC.

J is TRBJ1-4 and V is TRBV11-2, with 9 bases aligning to TRBD1. Germline V gives CDR1 SGHAT, CDR2 FQNNGV. CDR3 size: 17 residues. J lost 2 bases, V lost 6 bases, and 10 bases had no gene match. The CDR3 nucleotides read TGTGCCAGCAGTCGTCCCGGGACAGGGAGGACTAATGAAAAACTGTTTTTT. Encoded protein: CASSRPGTGRTNEKLFF. The full variable domain, completed using reference TRBV11-2 and TRBJ1-4, is EAGVAQSPRYKIIEKRQSVAFWCNPISGHATLYWYQQILGQGPKLLIQFQNNGVVDDSQLPKDRFSAERLKGVDSTLKIQPAKLEDSAVYLCASSRPGTGRTNEKLFFGSGTQLSVL.

Here the CDR3 DNA reads TGTGCCAGCAGTTACGGGACAGGGGGCATCTACGAGCAGTACTTC. Translating it yields CASSYGTGGIYEQYF. The chain recombines TRBV6-5 with TRBJ2-7; 12 bases map to TRBD1. The V and J ends lost 2 bases and 3 bases, in that order; junction bases with no gene match: 2. The germline V gene has CDR1 MNHEY and CDR2 SVGAGI. The CDR3 sequence is 15 residues long.

The J gene is TRBJ2-1, the V gene TRBV7-9; the match to TRBD1 covers 8 bases. With V trimmed by 3 bases and J by 8 bases, 9 bases remained unmatched. The CDR3 is made up of 15 amino acids. The germline gives CDR1 SEHNR, CDR2 FQNEAQ (reference sequence). Here the CDR3 DNA reads TGTGCCAGCAGCTTCGACAGGGGTCGTTCTGATGAGCAGTTCTTC. This sequence encodes CASSFDRGRSDEQFF.